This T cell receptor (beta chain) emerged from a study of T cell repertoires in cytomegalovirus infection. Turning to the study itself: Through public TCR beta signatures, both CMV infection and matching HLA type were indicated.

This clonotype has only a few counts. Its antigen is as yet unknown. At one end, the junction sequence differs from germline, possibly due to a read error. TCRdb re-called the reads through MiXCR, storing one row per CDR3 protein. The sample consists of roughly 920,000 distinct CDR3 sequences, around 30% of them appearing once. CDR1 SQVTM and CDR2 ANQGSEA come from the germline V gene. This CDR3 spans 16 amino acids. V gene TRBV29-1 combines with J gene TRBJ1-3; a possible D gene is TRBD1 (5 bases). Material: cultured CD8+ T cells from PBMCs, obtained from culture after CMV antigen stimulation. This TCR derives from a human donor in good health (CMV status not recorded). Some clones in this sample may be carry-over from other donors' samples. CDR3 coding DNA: TGCAGCGTGGAAGACTGGACGGGGCACTCTGGAAACACCATATATTTT. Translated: CSVEDWTGHSGNTIYF.